Shown below are 14 T cell receptor beta chains from a single sample sequenced in a study of cytomegalovirus exposure and HLA in healthy donors (dated by TCRdb to the late 2010s). The library was made by the immunoSEQ multiplex PCR assay. A mixture of 60 forward primers for TCR Vbeta segments and 13 reverse primers for TCR Jbeta segments was used in the multiplex PCR. TCRdb retrieved this table from immuneACCESS and kept in-frame rearrangements only. Not all clones are present; in checked studies, unresolved V genes account for under half, and no reason is known for the remainder. The sample table shows about 120,000 clones, and around 60% are seen once. Clones ranked in the top ten supply about a tenth of the sample. The sequenced sample was PBMCs. These receptors originate from a man aged 35-49 years in good health and CMV-seropositive.

The chain recombines TRBV6-1 with TRBJ2-7; 11 nucleotides line up with TRBD2. Germline V lookup: CDR1 MNHNS, CDR2 SASEGT. The CDR3 has 17 amino acids. The trim removed 2 bases at V and 1 base at J, leaving 7 bases unmatched. DNA for the CDR3: TGTGCCAGCAGTGAACTAGCGGGGGGCTTTTTTTCCTACGAGCAGTACTTC. Translated, it gives CASSELAGGFFSYEQYF.

This clone showed up just once. The CDR3 protein is CASSSGTLNTGELFF. Written as DNA, the CDR3 is TGCGCCAGCAGCTCCGGGACACTGAACACCGGGGAGCTGTTTTTT. The genes are TRBV5-1 and TRBJ2-2; D might be TRBD1 (6 bases). Germline loops: CDR1 SGHRS, CDR2 YFSETQ. The length of the CDR3 is 15 residues. Trimming left V 3 bases short and J 1 base short, with 10 bases between.

This rearrangement joins TRBV4-1 to TRBJ1-5; the D gene is possibly TRBD1 (5 bases). The germline CDR1 and CDR2 sequences are MGHRA and YSYEKL. Trimming left V 1 base short and J 8 bases short, with 12 bases between. The CDR3 runs to 14 residues. The CDR3 is CASSQAVGVKPQHF. CDR3 sequence (DNA): TGCGCCAGCAGCCAAGCAGTAGGGGTGAAGCCCCAGCATTTT.

The chain joins TRBV19 to TRBJ1-1; TRBD1 matches at 7 bases. CDR1 and CDR2 (germline): LNHDA, SQIVND (reference sequence). The CDR3 length is 15 residues. V shed 5 bases, J shed 6 bases, and the junction held 12 bases outside the gene matches. CDR3 loop: CASSWAPGGRAEAFF. The CDR3 nucleotides are TGTGCCAGTAGTTGGGCTCCAGGGGGGCGAGCTGAAGCTTTCTTT.

The J gene is TRBJ2-1, the V gene TRBV25-1; 9 bases are shared with TRBD1. V lost 4 bases to trimming and J lost 3 bases; unmatched junction nucleotides: 4. The CDR3 has 15 residues. Per the germline V gene, CDR1 is MGHDK and CDR2 is SYGVNS. Here the CDR3 reads CASSGTGVNYNEQFF. The CDR3 DNA sequence: TGTGCCAGCAGTGGGACAGGGGTGAACTACAATGAGCAGTTCTTC.

This clone came up once. V gene TRBV5-5 combines with J gene TRBJ1-1; D may be TRBD1 (5 bases). V was pared by 2 bases and J by 0 bases, with 8 bases between. There are 14 residues in the CDR3. Germline assignment: CDR1 SGHKS and CDR2 YYEKEE (reference sequence). CDR3 coding DNA: TGTGCCAGCAGCTTCGGGGGAATGAACACTGAAGCTTTCTTT. Translated: CASSFGGMNTEAFF.

This clone was recorded a few times. The chain carries TRBV7-2 and TRBJ2-5, with D uncertain. There are 14 residues in the CDR3. Trimming took 0 bases from V and 2 from J, leaving 7 bases between them. Germline CDR1 is SGHTA and CDR2 is FQGNSA. The CDR3 DNA is TGTGCCAGCAGCTTAGCTGTCAGGCAAGAGACCCAGTACTTC. This gives the protein CASSLAVRQETQYF.

This sequence joins TRBV5-1 and TRBJ1-1; tentatively, D is TRBD1 (6 bases). The CDR3 extends over 13 amino acids. The germline V and J ends were trimmed by 4 bases and 3 bases, with 10 bases remaining between them. Per the germline V gene, CDR1 is SGHRS and CDR2 is YFSETQ. The CDR3 coding sequence is TGCGCCAGCAGCGAGCAGGGGCACACTGAAGCTTTCTTT. This codes for CASSEQGHTEAFF.

This clone was observed a handful of times. The J gene is TRBJ2-5, the V gene TRBV7-9; 9 bases are a match to TRBD1. Germline values: CDR1 SEHNR, CDR2 FQNEAQ (reference sequence). This CDR3 region has 17 residues. The V and J ends lost 1 base and 4 bases, in that order; junction bases with no gene match: 10. The CDR3 DNA sequence: TGTGCCAGCAGCTTAGGAGGGGACAGGGTAAGTCGAGAGACCCAGTACTTC. Protein: CASSLGGDRVSRETQYF.

V and J are TRBV2 and TRBJ1-1; the match to TRBD1 covers 11 bases. The length of the CDR3 is 17 residues. Germline V lookup: CDR1 SNHLY, CDR2 FYNNEI. The ends lost 7 bases at V and 4 bases at J; junction bases unmatched: 14. The CDR3 here is CASTSDRGRWGGTEAFF. The CDR3 bases are TGTGCCAGCACCTCGGACAGGGGGCGATGGGGTGGCACTGAAGCTTTCTTT.

The J gene is TRBJ2-1, the V gene TRBV9; 9 nucleotides line up with TRBD2. V dropped 4 bases and J dropped 5; count of bases not matched to a gene: 4. CDR3 size: 14 residues. CDR1 SGDLS and CDR2 YYNGEE come from the germline V gene. The chain's CDR3 is CASSRSGRNNEQFF. The CDR3 coding sequence is TGTGCCAGCAGCCGTAGCGGGAGAAACAATGAGCAGTTCTTC.

The sample holds a few counts of this clone. This chain uses TRBV19 with TRBJ1-5, with D perhaps matching TRBD1 (5 bases). The CDR3 is 16 residues long. V gave up 5 bases and J gave up 0 bases, with 14 bases separating them. Germline CDR1 LNHDA, CDR2 SQIVND (reference sequence). The CDR3 region is CASSFLQAISNQPQHF. The CDR3, as DNA: TGTGCCAGTAGTTTCTTACAGGCTATTAGCAATCAGCCCCAGCATTTT.

The chain joins TRBV5-6 to TRBJ1-2; 11 positions match TRBD1. V shed 0 bases and J 4 bases; nucleotides not matched to a gene: 11. Germline V gives CDR1 SGHDT, CDR2 YYEEEE. The CDR3 length is 18 residues. The CDR3 protein is CASSLAFGQGALGYGYTF. Here the CDR3 DNA reads TGTGCCAGCAGCTTGGCCTTCGGACAGGGGGCTTTAGGCTATGGCTACACCTTC.

This chain uses TRBV30 with TRBJ1-2; D may be TRBD1 (5 bases). The CDR3 loop spans 13 amino acids. V dropped 0 bases and J dropped 5 bases, with 10 bases sitting between them. Germline CDR1 GTSNPN, CDR2 SVGIG (reference sequence). This chain's CDR3 is CAWSVQAGYGYTF. CDR3 in DNA: TGTGCCTGGAGTGTACAGGCTGGATATGGCTACACCTTC.